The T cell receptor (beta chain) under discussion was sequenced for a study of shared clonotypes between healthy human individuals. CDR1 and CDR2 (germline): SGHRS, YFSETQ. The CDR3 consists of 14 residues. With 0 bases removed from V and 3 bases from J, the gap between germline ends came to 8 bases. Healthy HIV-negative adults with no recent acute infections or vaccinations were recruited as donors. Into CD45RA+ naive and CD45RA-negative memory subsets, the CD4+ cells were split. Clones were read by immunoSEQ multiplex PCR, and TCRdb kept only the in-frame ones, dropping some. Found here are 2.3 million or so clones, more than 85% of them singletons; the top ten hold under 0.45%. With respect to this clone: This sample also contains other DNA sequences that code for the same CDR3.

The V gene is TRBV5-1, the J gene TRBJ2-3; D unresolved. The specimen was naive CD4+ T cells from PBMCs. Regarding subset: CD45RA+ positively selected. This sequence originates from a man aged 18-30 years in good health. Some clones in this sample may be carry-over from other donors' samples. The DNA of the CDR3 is TGCGCCAGCAGCTTGGACCTGGGGACAGATACGCAGTATTTT. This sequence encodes CASSLDLGTDTQYF.